This T cell receptor beta chain was found in a study of blood T cell repertoires in COVID-19 (dated by TCRdb to 2020 to 2021). Study-wide context: Samples from collaborators originated in the United States, Italy and Spain and spanned both the acute and convalescent phases of COVID-19. Deeply sampled blood TCRbeta repertoires from subjects exposed to, actively infected with, or recovered from COVID-19 were included in the dataset. The repertoires were made available in a free public database intended to serve as a resource for research on the immune response to SARS-CoV-2. Where HLA class I and class II types were available, the types were taken from metadata supplied by the sample provider, not from assay-based typing. The material from the prospective study consisted of cDNA or gDNA derived from T cells, B-cell-depleted T cells, or PBMCs. Samples were obtained from the ongoing ImmuneRACE study (first 160 participants) and from some 1,300 subjects provided by 6 global collaborators. A de-identified subject ID, COVID-19 status, age in years and sex were almost always included in the sample metadata.

The junction carries 10 bases between V and J, which are trimmed by 4 bases and 3 bases respectively. The cysteine opens and the phenylalanine closes a CDR3 of 14 amino acids. Of all the DNA, just the CDR3 is kept, 42 bases in frame from base 1. In the case of this clone: The specificity of this receptor is unknown. Qualities for individual bases were not recorded, and no much larger clone is one base off.

TCRbeta CDR3 regions were amplified from genomic DNA using the immunoSEQ Assay, a bias-controlled multiplex PCR. The study's own analysis went as follows. The number of nucleated cells in each sample was estimated from the amplification of reference gene primers within the assay. To quantify the absolute abundance of each unique TCRbeta CDR3 rearrangement, sequence reads were collapsed and filtered. For each sample, productive Simpson clonality was calculated as the square root of Simpson's diversity index over productive rearrangements. Held by TCRdb, this immuneACCESS table contains in-frame sequences only and omits some clones. Under half of the omission traces to an unresolved V gene where checked; the cause of the rest is unknown. V, J and clone size are taken as reported in that table, and D and trimming were inferred from the DNA itself. The sample has some 450,000 clones on record, around 88% of them singletons. The ten largest clones represent roughly 12% of the sample.

Overall study results and their limits: The quantity of clinical and demographic metadata differed by source and by participant and was supplied without curation.

One collaborating source in Seattle enrolled patients while the patients were actively infected and followed the patients over time throughout the course of disease. Each collaborating institution followed its own protocols to collect whole blood in K2EDTA tubes. For TCRbeta analysis, collaborators shipped samples as frozen whole blood, isolated PBMCs, or DNA extracted from either of those sample types. The sequencing sample was made of peripheral blood. This sequence originates from a woman aged 50 to 60 with COVID-19, enrolled during active disease. The chain is encoded by TRBV5-3 joined to TRBJ1-4; TRBD1 is possibly the D segment (6 matching bases). TRBV5-3 belongs to the ORF category, with a function that is uncertain. Here is the DNA: TGTGCCAGAAGCCTAGGACAGCCTAATGAAAAACTGTTTTTT. The translation is CARSLGQPNEKLFF.